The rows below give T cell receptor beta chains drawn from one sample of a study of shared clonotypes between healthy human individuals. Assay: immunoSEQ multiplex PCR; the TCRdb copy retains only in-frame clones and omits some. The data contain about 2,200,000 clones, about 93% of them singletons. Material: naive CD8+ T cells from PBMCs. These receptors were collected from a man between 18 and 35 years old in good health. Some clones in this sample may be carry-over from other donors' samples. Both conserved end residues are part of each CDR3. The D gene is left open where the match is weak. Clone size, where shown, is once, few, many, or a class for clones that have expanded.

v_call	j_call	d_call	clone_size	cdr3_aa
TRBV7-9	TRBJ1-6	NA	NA	CASSPLSGGSSYNSPLHF
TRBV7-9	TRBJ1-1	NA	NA	CASSFGILTEAFF
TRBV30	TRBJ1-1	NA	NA	CAWSVPGTEAFF
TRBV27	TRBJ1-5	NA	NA	CASSFRDMGQPQHF
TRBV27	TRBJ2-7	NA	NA	CASSSYINHEQYF
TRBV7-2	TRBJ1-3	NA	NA	CASSPRRGTLGSGNTIYF
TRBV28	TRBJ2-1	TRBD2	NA	CASSLLAGGPSYNEQFF
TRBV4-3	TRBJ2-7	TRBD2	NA	CASSQGLAVTYEQYF
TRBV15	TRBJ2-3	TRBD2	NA	CATTPGGATDTQYF
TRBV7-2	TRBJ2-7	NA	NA	CASSFPYYEQYF
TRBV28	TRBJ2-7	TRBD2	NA	CASSSPSGSLEQYF
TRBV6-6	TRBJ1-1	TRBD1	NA	CASSPATGGKFEAFF
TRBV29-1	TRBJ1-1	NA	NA	CSVEDARVGSNTEAFF
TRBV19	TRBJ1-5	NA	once	CASSDRGVSQPQHF
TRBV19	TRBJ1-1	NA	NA	CASSIGQLNTEAFF
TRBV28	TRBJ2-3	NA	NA	CASSSSWGPGQDTQYF
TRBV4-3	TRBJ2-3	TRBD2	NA	CASSQERGPTTSGSFTDTQYF
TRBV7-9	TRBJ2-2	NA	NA	CASSHDSGSNTGELFF
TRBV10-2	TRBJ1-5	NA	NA	CASSVQENQPQHF
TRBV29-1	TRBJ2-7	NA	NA	CSGGGGAYEQYF
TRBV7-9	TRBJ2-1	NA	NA	CASSLKPIGSSYNEQFF
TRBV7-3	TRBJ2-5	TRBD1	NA	CASTHLRTGKDQETQYF
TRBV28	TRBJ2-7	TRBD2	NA	CASSNWREGLSREQYF
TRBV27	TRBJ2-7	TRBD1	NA	CASSLGTGGFYEQYF
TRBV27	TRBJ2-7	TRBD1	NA	CASSRDRVGQYF
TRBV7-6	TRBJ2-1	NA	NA	CASSPRGSGEQFF
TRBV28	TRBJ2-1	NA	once	CASSSAPDIGAEQFF
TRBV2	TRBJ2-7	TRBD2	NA	CASRISLLAGVYEQYF
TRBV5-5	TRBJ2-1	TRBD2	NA	CASSLALAGGSYNEQFF
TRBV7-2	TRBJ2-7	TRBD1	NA	CASSLAPTGFREQYF
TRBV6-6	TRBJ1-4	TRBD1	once	CLSGQGVTNEKLFF
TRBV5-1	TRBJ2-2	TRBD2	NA	CASSFEGGLSGELFF
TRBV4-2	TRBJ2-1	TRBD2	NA	CASSQEAGGLSYNEQFF
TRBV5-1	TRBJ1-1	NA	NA	CASSLGGGLRKGSTEAFF
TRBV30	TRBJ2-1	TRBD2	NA	CAWAPRLTHVAGNEQFF
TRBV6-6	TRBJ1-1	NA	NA	CASSYSRERMNTEAFF
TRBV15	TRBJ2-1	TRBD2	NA	CATSRVAGGRNEQFF
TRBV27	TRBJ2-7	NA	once	CASSLSGLNYEQYF
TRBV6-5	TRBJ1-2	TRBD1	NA	CASSFRTGSAYGYTF
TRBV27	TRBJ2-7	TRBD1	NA	CASSLGPGQGFDEQYF
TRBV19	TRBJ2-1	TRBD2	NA	CASRASGTYNEQFF
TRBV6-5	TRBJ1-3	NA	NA	CASSTTGSDTIYF
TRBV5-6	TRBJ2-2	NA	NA	CASSSLRSGNTGELFF
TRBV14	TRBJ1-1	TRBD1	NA	CASSHSQGATEAFF
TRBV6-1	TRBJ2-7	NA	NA	CASSERQGSYEQYF
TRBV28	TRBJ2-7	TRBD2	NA	CASSLGLAGFYEQYF
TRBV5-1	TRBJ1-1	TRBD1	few	CASSTETGGRTEAFF
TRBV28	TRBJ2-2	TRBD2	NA	CASSSLGTSFYTGELFF
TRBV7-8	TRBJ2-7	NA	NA	CASTGSSYEQYF
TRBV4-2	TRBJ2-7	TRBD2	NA	CASSHLSTSGRQAYEQYF
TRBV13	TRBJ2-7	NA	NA	CASSLETPAYEQYF
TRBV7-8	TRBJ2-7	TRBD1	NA	CASSSTGTGALEQYF
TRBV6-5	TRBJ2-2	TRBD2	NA	CASSTRLAATGELFF
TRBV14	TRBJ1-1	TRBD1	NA	CASSQEDRGPGVAFF